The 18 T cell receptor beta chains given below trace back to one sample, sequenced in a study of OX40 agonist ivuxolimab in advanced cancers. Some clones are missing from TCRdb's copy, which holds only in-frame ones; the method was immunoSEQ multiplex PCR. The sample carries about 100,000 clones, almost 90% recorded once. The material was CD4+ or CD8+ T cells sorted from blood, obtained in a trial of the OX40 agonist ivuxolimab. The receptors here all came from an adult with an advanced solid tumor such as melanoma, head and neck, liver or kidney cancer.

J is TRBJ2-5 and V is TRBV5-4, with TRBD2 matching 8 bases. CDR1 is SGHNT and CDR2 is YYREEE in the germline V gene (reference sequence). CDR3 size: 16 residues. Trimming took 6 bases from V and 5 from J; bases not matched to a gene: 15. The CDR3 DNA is TGTGCCAGCAAAGACGTAGCGGGGCCTCTAAGGGAGACCCAGTACTTC. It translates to CASKDVAGPLRETQYF.

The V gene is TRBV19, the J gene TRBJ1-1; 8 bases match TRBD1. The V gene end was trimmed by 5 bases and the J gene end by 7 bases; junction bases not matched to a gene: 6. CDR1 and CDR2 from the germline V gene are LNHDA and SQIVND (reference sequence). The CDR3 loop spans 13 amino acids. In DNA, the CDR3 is TGTGCCAGTAGTTCCCAGGGGGCAAGTGAAGCTTTCTTT. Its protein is CASSSQGASEAFF.

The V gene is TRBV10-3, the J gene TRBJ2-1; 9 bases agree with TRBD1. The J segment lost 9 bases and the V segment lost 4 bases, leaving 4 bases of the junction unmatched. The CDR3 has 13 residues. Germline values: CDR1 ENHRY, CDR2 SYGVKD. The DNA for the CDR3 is TGTGCCATCAGTGGGGACAGGGTAGGTGAGCAGTTCTTC. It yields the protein CAISGDRVGEQFF.

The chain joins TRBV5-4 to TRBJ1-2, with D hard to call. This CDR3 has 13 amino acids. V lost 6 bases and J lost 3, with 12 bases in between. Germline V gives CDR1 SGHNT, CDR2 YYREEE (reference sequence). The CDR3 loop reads CASKPTDHYGYTF. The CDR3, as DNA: TGTGCCAGCAAACCGACCGACCACTATGGCTACACCTTC.

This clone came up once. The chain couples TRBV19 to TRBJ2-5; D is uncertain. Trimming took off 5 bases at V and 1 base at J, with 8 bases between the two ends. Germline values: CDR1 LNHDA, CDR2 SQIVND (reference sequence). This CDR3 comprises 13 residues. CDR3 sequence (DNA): TGTGCCAGTAGTTCGTCCGCCCAAGAGACCCAGTACTTC. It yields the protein CASSSSAQETQYF.

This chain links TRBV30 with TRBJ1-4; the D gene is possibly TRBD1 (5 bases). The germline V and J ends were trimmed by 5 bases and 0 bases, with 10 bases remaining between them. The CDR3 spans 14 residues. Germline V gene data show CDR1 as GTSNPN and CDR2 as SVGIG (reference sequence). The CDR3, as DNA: TGTGCCTGGCGCCGGGACGCAACTAATGAAAAACTGTTTTTT. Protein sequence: CAWRRDATNEKLFF.

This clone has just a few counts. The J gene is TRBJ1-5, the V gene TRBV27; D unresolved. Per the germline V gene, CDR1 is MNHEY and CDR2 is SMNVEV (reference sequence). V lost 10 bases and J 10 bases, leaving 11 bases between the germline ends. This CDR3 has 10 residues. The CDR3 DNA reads TGTGCCACCCTCCCAAACCCCCAGCATTTT. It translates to CATLPNPQHF.

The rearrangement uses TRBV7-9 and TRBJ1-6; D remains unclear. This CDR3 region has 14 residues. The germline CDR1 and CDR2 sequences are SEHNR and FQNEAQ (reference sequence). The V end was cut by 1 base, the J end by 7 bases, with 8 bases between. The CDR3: CASSLEVSNSPLHF. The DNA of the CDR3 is TGTGCCAGCAGCTTAGAGGTGTCGAATTCACCCCTCCACTTT.

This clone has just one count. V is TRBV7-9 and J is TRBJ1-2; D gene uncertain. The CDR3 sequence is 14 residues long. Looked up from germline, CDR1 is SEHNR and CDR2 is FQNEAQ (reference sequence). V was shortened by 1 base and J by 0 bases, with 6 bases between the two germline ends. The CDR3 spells CASSLEATNYGYTF. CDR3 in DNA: TGTGCCAGCAGCTTAGAGGCTACTAACTATGGCTACACCTTC.

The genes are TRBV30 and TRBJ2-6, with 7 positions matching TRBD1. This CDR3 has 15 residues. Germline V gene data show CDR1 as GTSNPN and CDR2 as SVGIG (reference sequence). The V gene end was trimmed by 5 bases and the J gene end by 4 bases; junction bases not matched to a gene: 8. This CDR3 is CAWELRGTGANVLTF. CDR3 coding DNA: TGTGCCTGGGAACTCAGGGGGACAGGGGCCAACGTCCTGACTTTC.

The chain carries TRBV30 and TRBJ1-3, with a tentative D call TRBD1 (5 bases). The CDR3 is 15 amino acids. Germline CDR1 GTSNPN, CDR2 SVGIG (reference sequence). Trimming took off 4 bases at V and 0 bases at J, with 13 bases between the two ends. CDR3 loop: CAWTGDRGSGNTIYF. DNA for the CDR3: TGTGCCTGGACCGGGGACCGCGGCTCTGGAAACACCATATATTTT.

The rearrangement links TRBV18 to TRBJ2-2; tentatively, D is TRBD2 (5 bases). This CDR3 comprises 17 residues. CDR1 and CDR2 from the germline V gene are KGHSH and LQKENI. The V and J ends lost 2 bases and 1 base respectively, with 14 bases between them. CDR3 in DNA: TGTGCCAGCTCACCAAGCTTCTTGGCGGGGAACACCGGGGAGCTGTTTTTT. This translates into CASSPSFLAGNTGELFF.

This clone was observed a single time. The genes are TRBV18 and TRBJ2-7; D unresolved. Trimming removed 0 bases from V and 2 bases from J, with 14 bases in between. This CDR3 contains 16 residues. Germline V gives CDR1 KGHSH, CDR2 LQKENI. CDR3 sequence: CASSPPLPDPTYEQYF. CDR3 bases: TGTGCCAGCTCACCACCTTTGCCTGACCCTACCTACGAGCAGTACTTC.

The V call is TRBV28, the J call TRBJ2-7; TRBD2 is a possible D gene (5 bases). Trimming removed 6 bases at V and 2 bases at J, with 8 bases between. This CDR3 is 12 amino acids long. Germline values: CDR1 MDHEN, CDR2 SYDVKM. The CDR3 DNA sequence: TGTGCCAGCAGCGGGGTCCCCTACGAGCAGTACTTC. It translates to CASSGVPYEQYF.

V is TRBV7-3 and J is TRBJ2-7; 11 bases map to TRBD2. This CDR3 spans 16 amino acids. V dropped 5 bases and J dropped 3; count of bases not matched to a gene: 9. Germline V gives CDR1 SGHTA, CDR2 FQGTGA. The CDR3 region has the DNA TGTGCCAGCAGCCTTTCCGGGACTAGCGGCCACTACGAGCAGTACTTC. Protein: CASSLSGTSGHYEQYF.

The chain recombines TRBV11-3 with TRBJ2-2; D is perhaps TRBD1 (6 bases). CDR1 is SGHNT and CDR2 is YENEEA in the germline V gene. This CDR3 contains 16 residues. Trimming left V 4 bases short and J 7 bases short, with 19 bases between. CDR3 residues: CASSSPTAGVSGELFF. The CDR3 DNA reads TGTGCCAGCAGCTCCCCTACGGCAGGGGTGAGCGGGGAGCTGTTTTTT. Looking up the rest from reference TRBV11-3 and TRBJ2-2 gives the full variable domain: EAGVVQSPRYKIIEKKQPVAFWCNPISGHNTLYWYLQNLGQGPELLIRYENEEAVDDSQLPKDRFSAERLKGVDSTLKIQPAELGDSAVYLCASSSPTAGVSGELFFGEGSRLTVL.

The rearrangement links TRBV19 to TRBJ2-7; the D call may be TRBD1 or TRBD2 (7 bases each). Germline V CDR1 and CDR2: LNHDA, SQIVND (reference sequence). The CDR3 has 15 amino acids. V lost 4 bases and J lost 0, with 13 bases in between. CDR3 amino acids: CASSNRGGGSYEQYF. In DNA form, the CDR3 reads TGTGCCAGTAGTAACAGGGGAGGGGGCTCCTACGAGCAGTACTTC.

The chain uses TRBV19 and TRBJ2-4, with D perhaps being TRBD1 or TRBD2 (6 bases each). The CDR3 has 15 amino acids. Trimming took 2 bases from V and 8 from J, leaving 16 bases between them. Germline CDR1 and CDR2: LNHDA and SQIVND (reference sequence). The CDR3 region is CASSIRRGPGDIQYF. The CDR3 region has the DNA TGTGCCAGTAGTATAAGGAGGGGACCAGGGGACATTCAGTACTTC. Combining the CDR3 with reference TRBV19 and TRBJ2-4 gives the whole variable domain DGGITQSPKYLFRKEGQNVTLSCEQNLNHDAMYWYRQDPGQGLRLIYYSQIVNDFQKGDIAEGYSVSREKKESFPLTVTSAQKNPTAFYLCASSIRRGPGDIQYFGAGTRLSVL.